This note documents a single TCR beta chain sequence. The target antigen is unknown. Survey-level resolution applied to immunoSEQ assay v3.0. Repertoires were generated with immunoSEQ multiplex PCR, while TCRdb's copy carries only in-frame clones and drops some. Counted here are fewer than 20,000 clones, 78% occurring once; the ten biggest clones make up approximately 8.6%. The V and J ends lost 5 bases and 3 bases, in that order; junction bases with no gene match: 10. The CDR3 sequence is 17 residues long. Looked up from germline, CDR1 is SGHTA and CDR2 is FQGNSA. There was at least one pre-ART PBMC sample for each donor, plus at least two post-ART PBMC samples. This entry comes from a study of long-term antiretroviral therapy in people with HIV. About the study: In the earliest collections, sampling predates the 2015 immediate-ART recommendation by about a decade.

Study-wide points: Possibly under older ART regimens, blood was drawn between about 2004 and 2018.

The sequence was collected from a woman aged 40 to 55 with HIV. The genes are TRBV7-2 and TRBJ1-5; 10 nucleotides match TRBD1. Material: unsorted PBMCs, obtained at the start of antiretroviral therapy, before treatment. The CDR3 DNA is TGTGCCAGCAGCCCTCTAGCGGGGACAGGGGTCAATCAGCCCCAGCATTTT. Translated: CASSPLAGTGVNQPQHF.